By frequency, the clone carrying this T cell receptor (beta chain) registers medium-sized. Its antigen is not identified. This sample is part of a study of T cell clusters in autoimmune cytopenias. Study overall: The median distinct TRB clonotype count was approximately 2,500 per sample, from a median approximately 51,000 reads. Notes on the study in general: Clustering suggested that physiological T cell clusters were missing in primary autoimmune cytopenia patients. No experiment has yet validated the function of the T cell clusters defined in silico. Exclusive TRB clusters were about 2.8-fold more numerous in healthy donors than in active autoimmune hepatitis.

Multiplex touch-down PCR amplified TRB using TRB-A and TRB-B pools in one tube. After re-calling the multiplex PCR reads, TCRdb lists one entry per CDR3 protein, DNA absent. The table for this sample gives 4,500 to 6,000 distinct CDR3 sequences. Germline CDR1 is SGHDT and CDR2 is YYEEEE. CDR3 size: 16 residues. Each sample's input was about 250 ng genomic DNA, approximately 37,500 genome equivalents. The chain couples TRBV5-6 to TRBJ2-1; TCRdb lists TRBD2, though no DNA is available to test this call. The source of this sequence is a human donor with an autoimmune cytopenia or autoimmune hepatitis (not recorded which). Source material: peripheral blood. The CDR3 region is CASTALGSGGYNEQFF.